Reported below is one T cell receptor (beta chain). The antigen remains undetermined. This specimen comes from a study of OX40 agonist ivuxolimab in advanced cancers. Study-level background: Ivuxolimab is a fully human IgG2 antibody that activates OX40 (CD134).

Study findings and constraints: In CD8+ T cells, expanded clones were on average more numerous than in CD4+.

Per the germline V gene, CDR1 is SEHNR and CDR2 is FQNEAQ (reference sequence). V lost 5 bases and J 2 bases, leaving 22 bases between the germline ends. CDR3 length: 17 residues. The table came from immunoSEQ multiplex PCR; TCRdb's copy has only in-frame clones and leaves some out. The table has 68,000 or so clones, approximately 90% seen once. The rearrangement uses TRBV7-9 and TRBJ2-7, with D possibly matching TRBD1 (6 bases). Material: CD4+ or CD8+ T cells sorted from blood, obtained in a trial of the OX40 agonist ivuxolimab. This TCR derives from an adult with an advanced solid tumor such as melanoma, head and neck, liver or kidney cancer. As DNA, the CDR3 is TGTGCCAGCAGCCCGCAGAGACCCGGGACACGTACCTACGAGCAGTACTTC. It is translated as CASSPQRPGTRTYEQYF.